The 18 T cell receptor beta chains in this list originate from one sample, sequenced in a study of human T cells and chemical hapten exposure. Time point specified: healthy volunteer bleed at 2 weeks. The starting material, unfractionated whole blood, was used for total RNA extraction. TCRdb passed the RACE reads through MiXCR, listing each CDR3 protein once. The sample yields around 130,000 distinct CDR3 sequences, 9% to 10% seen once. The sample taken for sequencing was whole blood. These receptors were collected from a male donor in good health. Some clones in this sample may be carry-over from other donors' samples.

This clonotype was seen many times. V gene TRBV6-5 combines with J gene TRBJ1-1; 7 nucleotides match TRBD1. The V gene's germline CDR1 is MNHEY and CDR2 SVGAGI. The CDR3 is 17 residues long. After removal of 3 bases from V and 1 base from J, the junction contained 11 bases not matched to a gene. CDR3 protein: CASSYHNPQGENTEAFF. The CDR3 bases are TGTGCCAGCAGTTATCATAATCCCCAGGGGGAGAACACTGAAGCTTTCTTT.

This clonotype was detected many times. This chain joins TRBV5-6 and TRBJ2-1; tentatively, D is TRBD2 (5 bases). This CDR3 has 11 amino acids. V dropped 4 bases and J dropped 13 bases, with 12 bases sitting between them. The V gene's germline CDR1 is SGHDT and CDR2 YYEEEE. Here the CDR3 reads CASSRVEGQFF. CDR3 bases: TGTGCCAGCAGCCGGGTAGAGGGACAGTTCTTC.

This clonotype was found a few times. The V and J genes are TRBV6-5 and TRBJ2-1; 7 positions match TRBD2. Germline-derived CDR1 and CDR2 are MNHEY and SVGAGI. CDR3 size: 16 residues. The junction had 16 bases not matched to a gene; V was cut back by 6 bases and J by 8 bases. In nucleotides, the CDR3 is TGTGCCAGCAGACAACAAGCGGGGTCCCAAGGTGATGAGCAGTTCTTC. As protein: CASRQQAGSQGDEQFF.

The chain has TRBV20-1 and TRBJ1-2; D might be TRBD1 (5 bases). Germline CDR1 and CDR2: DFQATT and SNEGSKA (reference sequence). The CDR3 length is 11 residues. V lost 5 bases and J 7 bases, leaving 11 bases between the germline ends. The CDR3 bases are TGCAGTGCTCAGGGAGGGGCTGGCTACACCTTC. This sequence encodes CSAQGGAGYTF.

The chain uses TRBV5-1 and TRBJ2-1; D is perhaps TRBD1 (5 bases). The CDR3 loop spans 15 amino acids. Germline CDR1 SGHRS, CDR2 YFSETQ. V was clipped by 0 bases and J by 8 bases, with 15 bases between them. This chain's CDR3 is CASSLVPGRVDEQFF. The CDR3 DNA reads TGCGCCAGCAGCTTGGTGCCAGGGCGCGTCGATGAGCAGTTCTTC.

This clonotype was seen a handful of times. The V and J genes are TRBV20-1 and TRBJ2-6; D not certain. CDR1 and CDR2 from the germline V gene are DFQATT and SNEGSKA (reference sequence). Trimming stripped 1 base from V and 0 bases from J, with 4 bases between. This CDR3 spans 14 amino acids. The CDR3 region is CSARVGSGANVLTF. CDR3 in DNA: TGCAGTGCTAGAGTTGGCTCTGGGGCCAACGTCCTGACTTTC.

The V and J genes are TRBV29-1 and TRBJ1-1; tentative D call: TRBD1 (5 bases). Germline V CDR1 and CDR2: SQVTM, ANQGSEA. This CDR3 contains 11 residues. V lost 4 bases and J 6 bases, leaving 9 bases between the germline ends. This chain's CDR3 is CSVGQGAEAFF. CDR3 coding DNA: TGCAGCGTTGGGCAGGGCGCTGAAGCTTTCTTT.

This clonotype was seen only a few times. The chain employs TRBV12-3 or TRBV12-4 and TRBJ2-1, with 13 nucleotides matching TRBD2. V lost 5 bases, J lost 9 bases, and 13 bases stayed unmatched. This CDR3 is 17 amino acids long. CDR3 region: CASSPSGLAGPRTEQFF. For the CDR3, the DNA is TGTGCCAGCAGTCCCTCGGGACTAGCGGGGCCCCGGACTGAGCAGTTCTTC.

The rearrangement joins TRBV5-1 to TRBJ1-1, with TRBD1 as a possible D gene (6 bases). The CDR3 loop spans 14 amino acids. From germline, CDR1 is SGHRS and CDR2 YFSETQ. Trimming took 4 bases from V and 10 from J, leaving 20 bases between them. CDR3 protein: CASSRATDPTGAFF. CDR3 nucleotide sequence: TGCGCCAGCAGCCGGGCGACAGACCCGACAGGAGCTTTCTTT.

Ten or more counts support this clonotype. This chain joins TRBV29-1 and TRBJ2-5; perhaps TRBD2 as D (7 bases). The V and J ends lost 3 bases and 4 bases respectively, with 18 bases between them. Germline CDR1 reads SQVTM; CDR2 reads ANQGSEA. The CDR3 contains 15 residues. The CDR3 sequence: CSVERGGLRAETQYF. CDR3 DNA: TGCAGCGTTGAGAGGGGGGGGCTCCGCGCAGAGACCCAGTACTTC.

The table lists this clonotype with many counts. V and J are TRBV29-1 and TRBJ2-7; 10 nucleotides line up with TRBD2. Germline V gene sequence: CDR1 SQVTM, CDR2 ANQGSEA. The ends lost 2 bases at V and 4 bases at J; junction bases unmatched: 5. CDR3 size: 14 residues. CDR3 sequence: CSVEYASGSYEQYF. DNA for the CDR3: TGCAGCGTTGAATACGCTAGCGGGAGTTACGAGCAGTACTTC.

This clonotype was seen ten or more times. The chain uses TRBV6-1 and TRBJ2-7, with D perhaps TRBD1 (5 bases). The CDR3 consists of 17 residues. From germline, CDR1 is MNHNS and CDR2 SASEGT. V was trimmed by 2 bases and J by 4 bases, leaving 21 bases between them. The CDR3, as DNA: TGTGCCAGCAGTGAAAGCGTAATAGGACAATGGATTTACGAGCAGTACTTC. Translating gives CASSESVIGQWIYEQYF.

This clonotype was picked up many times. V is TRBV29-1 and J is TRBJ2-5; D possibly matches TRBD1 or TRBD2 (5 bases each). The CDR3 is 18 amino acids. V was pared by 6 bases and J by 1 base, with 27 bases between. In germline, CDR1 is SQVTM, CDR2 ANQGSEA. The DNA of the CDR3 is TGCAGCGTCCCCCAGAGGGTACTAGGGACGGGTCCCCAAGAGACCCAGTACTTC. Translation: CSVPQRVLGTGPQETQYF.

Only a few counts were recorded for this clonotype. The chain links TRBV20-1 to TRBJ2-3; 10 nucleotides match TRBD2. The CDR3 length is 13 residues. Germline CDR1 is DFQATT and CDR2 is SNEGSKA (reference sequence). After removal of 7 bases from V and 4 bases from J, the junction contained 5 bases not matched to a gene. The CDR3 DNA sequence: TGCAGTGTTTTAGCGGGAGGACCAGATACGCAGTATTTT. It encodes CSVLAGGPDTQYF.

This clonotype was detected many times. V is TRBV19 and J is TRBJ2-7; 9 bases agree with TRBD1. Trimming took 4 bases from V and 2 from J; bases not matched to a gene: 9. The CDR3 sequence is 16 residues long. Germline-derived CDR1 and CDR2 are LNHDA and SQIVND (reference sequence). CDR3 residues: CASSSGGRDRAYEQYF. The CDR3 nucleotides read TGTGCCAGTAGTAGTGGGGGCCGGGACAGGGCCTACGAGCAGTACTTC.

This chain connects TRBV27 to TRBJ2-7, with a tentative D call TRBD2 (6 bases). The germline V gene encodes CDR1 MNHEY and CDR2 SMNVEV (reference sequence). Trimming shortened V by 6 bases and J by 6 bases, and 15 bases separated the two germline ends. The CDR3 loop spans 13 amino acids. CDR3 amino acids: CASSFGQGGEQYF. The CDR3 nucleotides read TGTGCCAGCAGCTTCGGGCAGGGAGGCGAGCAGTACTTC.

This clonotype was counted a few times. The rearrangement joins TRBV6-5 to TRBJ1-1; D may be TRBD1 (5 bases). Germline values: CDR1 MNHEY, CDR2 SVGAGI. Trimming removed 2 bases at V and 4 bases at J, with 8 bases between. The CDR3 sequence is 13 residues long. The CDR3 reads CASSYSGATEAFF. CDR3 bases: TGTGCCAGCAGTTACAGCGGGGCCACTGAAGCTTTCTTT.

This clonotype was detected many times. The junction departs from the called germline gene at one end, perhaps through a read error. The chain links TRBV4-3 to TRBJ2-2, with TRBD2 matching over 13 bases. The CDR3 covers 18 residues. Germline V lookup: CDR1 LGHNA, CDR2 YSLEER. Here the CDR3 reads CASSRLGTSGVNTGELFF. The CDR3 nucleotides read TGTGCCAGCAGCCGTTTAGGGACTAGCGGGGTGAACACCGGGGAGCTGTTTTTT.